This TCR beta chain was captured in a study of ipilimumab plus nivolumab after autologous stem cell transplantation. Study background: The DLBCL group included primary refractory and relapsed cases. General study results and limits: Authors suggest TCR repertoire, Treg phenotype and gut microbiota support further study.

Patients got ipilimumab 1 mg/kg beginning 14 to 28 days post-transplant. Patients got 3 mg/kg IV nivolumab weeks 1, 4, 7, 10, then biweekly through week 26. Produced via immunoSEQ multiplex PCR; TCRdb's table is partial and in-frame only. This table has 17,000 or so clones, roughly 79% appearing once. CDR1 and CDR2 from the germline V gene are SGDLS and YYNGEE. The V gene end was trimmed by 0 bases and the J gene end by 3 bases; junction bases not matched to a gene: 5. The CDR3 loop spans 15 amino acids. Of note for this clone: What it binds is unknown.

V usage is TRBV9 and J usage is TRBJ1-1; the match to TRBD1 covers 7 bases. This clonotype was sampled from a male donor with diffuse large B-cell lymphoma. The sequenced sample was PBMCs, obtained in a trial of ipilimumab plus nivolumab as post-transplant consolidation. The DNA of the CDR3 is TGTGCCAGCAGCGTAGAAGGGGGCGGGGACACTGAAGCTTTCTTT. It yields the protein CASSVEGGGDTEAFF.